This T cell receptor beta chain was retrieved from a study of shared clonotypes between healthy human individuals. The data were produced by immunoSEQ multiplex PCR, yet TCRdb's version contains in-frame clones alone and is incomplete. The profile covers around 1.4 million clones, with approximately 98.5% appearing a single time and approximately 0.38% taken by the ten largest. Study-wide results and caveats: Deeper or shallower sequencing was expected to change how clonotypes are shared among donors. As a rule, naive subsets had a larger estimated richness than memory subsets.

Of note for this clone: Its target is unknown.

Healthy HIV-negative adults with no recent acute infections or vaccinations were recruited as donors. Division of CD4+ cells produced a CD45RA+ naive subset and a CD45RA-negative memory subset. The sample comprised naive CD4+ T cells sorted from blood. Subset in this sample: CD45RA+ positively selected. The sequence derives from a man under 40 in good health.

CDR3 bases: TGTGCCAGCAGCGTAGGGGCGACCAATGAGCAGTTCTTC. Protein sequence: CASSVGATNEQFF. This chain connects TRBV9 to TRBJ2-1; no clear D gene. Trimming removed 0 bases at V and 6 bases at J, with 7 bases between. CDR3 length: 13 residues. Per germline, CDR1 SGDLS and CDR2 YYNGEE.